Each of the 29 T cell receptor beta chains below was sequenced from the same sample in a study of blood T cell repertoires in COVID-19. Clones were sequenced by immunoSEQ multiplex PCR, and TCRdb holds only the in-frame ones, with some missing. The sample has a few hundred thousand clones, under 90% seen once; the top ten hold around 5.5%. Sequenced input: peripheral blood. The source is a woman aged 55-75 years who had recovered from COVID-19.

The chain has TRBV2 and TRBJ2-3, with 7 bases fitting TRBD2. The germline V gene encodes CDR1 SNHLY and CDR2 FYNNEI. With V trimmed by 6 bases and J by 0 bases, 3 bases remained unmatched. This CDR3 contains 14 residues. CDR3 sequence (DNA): TGTGCCAGCAGCGAGCGGGGAAGCACAGATACGCAGTATTTT. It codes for CASSERGSTDTQYF. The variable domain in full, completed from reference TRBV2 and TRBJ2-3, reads EPEVTQTPSHQVTQMGQEVILRCVPISNHLYFYWYRQILGQKVEFLVSFYNNEISEKSEIFDDQFSVERPDGSNFTLKIRSTKLEDSAMYFCASSERGSTDTQYFGPGTRLTVL.

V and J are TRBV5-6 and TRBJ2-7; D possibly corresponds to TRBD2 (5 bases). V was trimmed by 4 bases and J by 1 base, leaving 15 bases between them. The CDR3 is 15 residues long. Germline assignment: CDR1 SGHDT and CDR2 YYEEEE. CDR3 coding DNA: TGTGCCAGCAGCCCCCCCGGAGCGGAATCCTACGAGCAGTACTTC. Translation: CASSPPGAESYEQYF. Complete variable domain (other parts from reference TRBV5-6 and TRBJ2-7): DAGVTQSPTHLIKTRGQQVTLRCSPKSGHDTVSWYQQALGQGPQFIFQYYEEEERQRGNFPDRFSGHQFPNYSSELNVNALLLGDSALYLCASSPPGAESYEQYFGPGTRLTVT.

The CDR3 protein is CASSFIEESPLHF. CDR3 coding DNA: TGTGCCAGCAGCTTTATTGAGGAATCACCCCTCCACTTT. The V gene is TRBV11-2, the J gene TRBJ1-6; D is unresolved. From germline, CDR1 is SGHAT and CDR2 FQNNGV. Trimming cost V 3 bases and J 10 bases, with 10 bases left between them. The CDR3 extends over 13 amino acids.

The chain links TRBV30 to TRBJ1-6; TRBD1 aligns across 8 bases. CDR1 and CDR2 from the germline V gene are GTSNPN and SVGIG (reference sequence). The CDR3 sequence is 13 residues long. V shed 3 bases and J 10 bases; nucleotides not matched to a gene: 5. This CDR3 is CAWRRDRYSPLHF. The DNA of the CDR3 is TGTGCCTGGAGAAGGGACAGGTACTCACCCCTCCACTTT.

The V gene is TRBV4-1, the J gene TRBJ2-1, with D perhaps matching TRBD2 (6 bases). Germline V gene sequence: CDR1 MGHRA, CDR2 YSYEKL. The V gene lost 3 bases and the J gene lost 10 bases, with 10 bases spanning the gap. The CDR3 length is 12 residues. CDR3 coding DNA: TGCGCCAGCAGCCAGGCGGGGCTCGAGCAGTTCTTC. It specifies CASSQAGLEQFF.

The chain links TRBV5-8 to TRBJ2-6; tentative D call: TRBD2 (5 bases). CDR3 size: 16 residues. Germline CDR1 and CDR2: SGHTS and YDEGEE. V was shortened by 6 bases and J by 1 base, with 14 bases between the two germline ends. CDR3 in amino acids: CASNPGVVSGANVLTF. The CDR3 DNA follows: TGTGCCAGCAACCCCGGGGTGGTGTCTGGGGCCAACGTCCTGACTTTC. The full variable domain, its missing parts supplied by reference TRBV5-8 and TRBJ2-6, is EAGVTQSPTHLIKTRGQQATLRCSPISGHTSVYWYQQALGLGLQFLLWYDEGEERNRGNFPPRFSGRQFPNYSSELNVNALELEDSALYLCASNPGVVSGANVLTFGAGSRLTVL.

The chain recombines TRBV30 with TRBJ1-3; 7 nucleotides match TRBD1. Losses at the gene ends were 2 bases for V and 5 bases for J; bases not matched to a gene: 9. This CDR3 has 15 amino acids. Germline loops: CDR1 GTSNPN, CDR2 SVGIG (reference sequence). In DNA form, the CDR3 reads TGTGCCTGGAGTCGGGACAGAGGCGAAAGAAACACCATATATTTT. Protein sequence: CAWSRDRGERNTIYF.

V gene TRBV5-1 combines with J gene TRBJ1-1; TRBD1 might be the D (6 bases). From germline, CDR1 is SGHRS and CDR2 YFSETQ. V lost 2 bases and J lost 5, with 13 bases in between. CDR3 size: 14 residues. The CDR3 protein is CASSFQGGETEAFF. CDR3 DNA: TGCGCCAGCAGCTTCCAAGGGGGTGAGACTGAAGCTTTCTTT.

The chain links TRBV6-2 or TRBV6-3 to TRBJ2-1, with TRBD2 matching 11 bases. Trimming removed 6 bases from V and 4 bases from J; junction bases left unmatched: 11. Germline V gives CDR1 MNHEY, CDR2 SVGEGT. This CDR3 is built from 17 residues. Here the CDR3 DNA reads TGTGCCAGCAGCGCACGAGTAGCGGGGGGGCGATACAATGAGCAGTTCTTC. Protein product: CASSARVAGGRYNEQFF.

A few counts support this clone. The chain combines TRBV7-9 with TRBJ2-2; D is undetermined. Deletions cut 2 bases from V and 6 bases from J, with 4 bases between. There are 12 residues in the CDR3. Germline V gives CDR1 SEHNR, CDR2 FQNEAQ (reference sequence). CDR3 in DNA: TGTGCCAGCAGCTTACGTCCCGGGGAGCTGTTTTTT. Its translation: CASSLRPGELFF.

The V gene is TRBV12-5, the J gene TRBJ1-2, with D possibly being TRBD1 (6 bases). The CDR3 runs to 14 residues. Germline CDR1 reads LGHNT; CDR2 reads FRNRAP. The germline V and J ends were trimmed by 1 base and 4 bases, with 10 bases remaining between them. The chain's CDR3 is CASGLGTVLYGYTF. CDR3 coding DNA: TGTGCTAGTGGTTTGGGGACAGTGCTCTATGGCTACACCTTC.

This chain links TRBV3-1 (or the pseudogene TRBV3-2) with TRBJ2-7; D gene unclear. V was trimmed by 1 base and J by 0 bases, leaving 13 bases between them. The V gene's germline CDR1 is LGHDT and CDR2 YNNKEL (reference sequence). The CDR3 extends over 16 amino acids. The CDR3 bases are TGTGCCAGCAGCCAAGCCCTCGGGTCGCGCTCCTACGAGCAGTACTTC. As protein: CASSQALGSRSYEQYF.

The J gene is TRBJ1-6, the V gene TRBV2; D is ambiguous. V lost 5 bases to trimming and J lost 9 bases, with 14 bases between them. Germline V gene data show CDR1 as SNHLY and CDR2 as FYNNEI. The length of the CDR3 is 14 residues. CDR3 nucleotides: TGTGCCAGCAGTATGAGAGGTGGTATTTCACCCCTCCACTTT. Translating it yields CASSMRGGISPLHF.

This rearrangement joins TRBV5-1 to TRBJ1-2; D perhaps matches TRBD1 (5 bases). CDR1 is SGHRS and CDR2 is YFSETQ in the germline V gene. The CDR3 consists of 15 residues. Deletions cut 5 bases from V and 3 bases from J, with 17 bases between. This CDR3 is CASRKDAGPHYGYTF. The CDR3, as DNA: TGCGCCAGCAGGAAGGATGCAGGGCCCCACTATGGCTACACCTTC.

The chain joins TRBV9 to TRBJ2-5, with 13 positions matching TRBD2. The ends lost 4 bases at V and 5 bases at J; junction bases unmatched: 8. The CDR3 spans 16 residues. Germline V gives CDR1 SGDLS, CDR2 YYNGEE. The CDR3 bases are TGTGCCAGCAGCTCCCGACTAGCGGGGGGCCTGGAGACCCAGTACTTC. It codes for CASSSRLAGGLETQYF.

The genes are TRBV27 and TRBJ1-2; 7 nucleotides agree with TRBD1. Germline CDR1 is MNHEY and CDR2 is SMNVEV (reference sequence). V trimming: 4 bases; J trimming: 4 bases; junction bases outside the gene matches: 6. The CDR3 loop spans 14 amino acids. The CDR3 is CASSSIGGSYGYTF. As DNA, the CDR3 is TGTGCCAGCAGTTCGATAGGGGGCAGCTATGGCTACACCTTC.

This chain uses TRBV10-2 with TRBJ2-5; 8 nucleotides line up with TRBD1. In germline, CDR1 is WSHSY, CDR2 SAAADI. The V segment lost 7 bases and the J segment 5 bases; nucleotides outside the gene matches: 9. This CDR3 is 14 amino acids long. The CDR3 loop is CASNPTGGRETQYF. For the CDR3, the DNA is TGCGCCAGCAACCCTACAGGGGGTCGGGAGACCCAGTACTTC.

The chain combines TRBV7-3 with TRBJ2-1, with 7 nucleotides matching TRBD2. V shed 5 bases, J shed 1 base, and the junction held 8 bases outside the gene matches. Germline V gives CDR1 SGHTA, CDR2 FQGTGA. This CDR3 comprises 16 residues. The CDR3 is CASSPTGGISYNEQFF. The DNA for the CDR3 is TGTGCCAGCAGCCCAACCGGGGGGATATCCTACAATGAGCAGTTCTTC.

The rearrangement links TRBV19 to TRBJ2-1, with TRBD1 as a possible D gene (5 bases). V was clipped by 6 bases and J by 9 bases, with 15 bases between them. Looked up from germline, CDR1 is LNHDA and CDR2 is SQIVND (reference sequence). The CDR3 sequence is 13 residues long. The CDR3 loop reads CASSSRELVEQFF. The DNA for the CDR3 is TGTGCCAGTAGCTCCAGGGAATTGGTTGAGCAGTTCTTC. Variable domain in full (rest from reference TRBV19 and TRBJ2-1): DGGITQSPKYLFRKEGQNVTLSCEQNLNHDAMYWYRQDPGQGLRLIYYSQIVNDFQKGDIAEGYSVSREKKESFPLTVTSAQKNPTAFYLCASSSRELVEQFFGPGTRLTVL.

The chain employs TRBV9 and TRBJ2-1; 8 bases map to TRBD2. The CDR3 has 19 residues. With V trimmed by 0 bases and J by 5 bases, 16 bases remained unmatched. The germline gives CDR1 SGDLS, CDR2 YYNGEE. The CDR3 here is CASSVESRIQGGGNNEQFF. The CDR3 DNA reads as TGTGCCAGCAGCGTAGAAAGTCGAATTCAGGGCGGGGGGAACAATGAGCAGTTCTTC.

This chain's CDR3 is CASSGAEQYF. The CDR3 DNA sequence: TGCGCCAGCAGTGGAGCCGAGCAGTACTTC. The chain links TRBV10-2 to TRBJ2-7, with D unclear. V lost 4 bases, J lost 6 bases, and 4 bases lay in between. Germline loops: CDR1 WSHSY, CDR2 SAAADI. CDR3 size: 10 residues.

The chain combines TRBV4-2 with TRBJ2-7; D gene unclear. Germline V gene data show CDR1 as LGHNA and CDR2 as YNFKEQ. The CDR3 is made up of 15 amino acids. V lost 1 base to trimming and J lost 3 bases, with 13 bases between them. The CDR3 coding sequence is TGTGCCAGCAGCCAAGCATCGGTGCAAAACTACGAGCAGTACTTC. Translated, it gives CASSQASVQNYEQYF.

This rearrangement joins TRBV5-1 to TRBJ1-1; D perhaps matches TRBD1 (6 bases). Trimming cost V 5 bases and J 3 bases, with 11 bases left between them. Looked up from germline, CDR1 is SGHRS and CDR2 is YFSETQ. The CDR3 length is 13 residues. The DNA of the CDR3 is TGCGCCAGCAGTGTGGGACAAGACACTGAAGCTTTCTTT. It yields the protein CASSVGQDTEAFF.

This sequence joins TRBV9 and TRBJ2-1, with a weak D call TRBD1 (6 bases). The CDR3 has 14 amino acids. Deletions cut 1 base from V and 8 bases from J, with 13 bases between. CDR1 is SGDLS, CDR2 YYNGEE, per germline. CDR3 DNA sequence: TGTGCCAGCAGCGTACGGAAAGGGGGAGATGAGCAGTTCTTC. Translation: CASSVRKGGDEQFF.

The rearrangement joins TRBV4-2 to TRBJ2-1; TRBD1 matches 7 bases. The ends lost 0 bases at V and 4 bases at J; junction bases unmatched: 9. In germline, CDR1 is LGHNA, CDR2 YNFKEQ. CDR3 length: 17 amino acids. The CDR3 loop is CASSQDGRQGVYNEQFF. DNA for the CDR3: TGTGCCAGCAGCCAAGACGGTCGACAGGGAGTATACAATGAGCAGTTCTTC.

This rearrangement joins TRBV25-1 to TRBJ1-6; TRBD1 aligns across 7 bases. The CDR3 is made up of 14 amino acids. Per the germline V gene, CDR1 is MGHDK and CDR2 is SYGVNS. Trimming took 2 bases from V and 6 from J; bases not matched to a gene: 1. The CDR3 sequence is CASSENRGNSPLHF. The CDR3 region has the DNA TGTGCCAGCAGTGAAAACAGGGGTAATTCACCCCTCCACTTT.

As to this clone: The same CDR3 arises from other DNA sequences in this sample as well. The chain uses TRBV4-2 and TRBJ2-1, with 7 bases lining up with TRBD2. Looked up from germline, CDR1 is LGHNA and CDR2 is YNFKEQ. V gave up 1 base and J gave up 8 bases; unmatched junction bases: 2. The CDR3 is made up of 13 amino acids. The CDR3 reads CASSQVGGDEQFF. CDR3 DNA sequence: TGTGCCAGCAGCCAAGTGGGGGGGGATGAGCAGTTCTTC.

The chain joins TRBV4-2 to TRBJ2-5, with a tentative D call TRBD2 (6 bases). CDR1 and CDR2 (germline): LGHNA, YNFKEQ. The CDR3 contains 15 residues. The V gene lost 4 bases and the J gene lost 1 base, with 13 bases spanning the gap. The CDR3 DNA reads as TGTGCCAGCAGCCGCAACGGGGGAACCCAAGAGACCCAGTACTTC. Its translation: CASSRNGGTQETQYF.

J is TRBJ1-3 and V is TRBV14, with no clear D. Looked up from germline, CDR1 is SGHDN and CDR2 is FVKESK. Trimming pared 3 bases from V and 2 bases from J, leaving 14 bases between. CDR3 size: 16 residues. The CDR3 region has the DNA TGTGCCAGCAGCCAGTTGACACGTGCAGCTGGAAACACCATATATTTT. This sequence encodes CASSQLTRAAGNTIYF.